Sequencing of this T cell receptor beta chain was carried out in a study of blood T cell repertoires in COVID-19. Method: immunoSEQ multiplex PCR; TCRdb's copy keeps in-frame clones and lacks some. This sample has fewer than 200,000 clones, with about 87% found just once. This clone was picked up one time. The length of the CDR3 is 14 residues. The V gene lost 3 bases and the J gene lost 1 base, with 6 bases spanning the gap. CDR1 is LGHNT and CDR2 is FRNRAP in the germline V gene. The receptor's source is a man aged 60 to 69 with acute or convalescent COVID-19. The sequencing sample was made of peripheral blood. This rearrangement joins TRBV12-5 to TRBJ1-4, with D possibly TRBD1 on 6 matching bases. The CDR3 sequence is CASGLGGTNEKLFF. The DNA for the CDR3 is TGTGCTAGTGGTTTAGGGGGAACTAATGAAAAACTGTTTTTT. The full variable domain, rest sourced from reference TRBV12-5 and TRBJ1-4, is DARVTQTPRHKVTEMGQEVTMRCQPILGHNTVFWYRQTMMQGLELLAYFRNRAPLDDSGMPKDRFSAEMPDATLATLKIQPSEPRDSAVYFCASGLGGTNEKLFFGSGTQLSVL.